The rows below give T cell receptor beta chains drawn from one sample of a study of identical twins. TCRdb fed the 5' RACE reads into MiXCR, producing one record per CDR3 protein. Of more than 1.5 million distinct CDR3 sequences detected, around 33% appear once; the ten largest clones hold about 0.25%. Specimen: cord blood. The receptors originated from a newborn girl in good health. Both conserved end residues are part of each CDR3. D genes are given only for firm matches. Rows give clone size only sometimes, using once, few, many, or a class for an expanded clone.

>TRBJ1-2|TRBV20-1|NA|few
TGCAGTGCTAGTGGGGACTATGGCTACACCTTC
CSASGDYGYTF
>TRBJ2-7|TRBV7-9|NA|few
TGTGCCAGCAGCTTCCGGTACAATGAGCAGTACTTC
CASSFRYNEQYF
>TRBJ1-3|TRBV11-2|NA|NA
TGTGCCAGCAGCTTAGTGGGTGCAGTCTCTGGAAACACCATATATTTT
CASSLVGAVSGNTIYF
>TRBJ2-7|TRBV6-5|NA|NA
TGTGCCAGCAGTTACTTCTTGGACAGTTACGAGCAGTACTTC
CASSYFLDSYEQYF
>TRBJ1-2|TRBV12-3/TRBV12-4|NA|many
TGTGCCAGCAGCGCACGACCATATGGCTACACCTTC
CASSARPYGYTF
>TRBJ2-1|TRBV5-1|NA|NA
TGCGCCAGCAGCTTGGATGCGGGCCGGAGTGAGCAGTTCTTC
CASSLDAGRSEQFF
>TRBJ1-2|TRBV4-2|NA|many
TGTGCCAGCAGCCAAGTTGGGTCAGGGAAGGACTATGGCTACACCTTC
CASSQVGSGKDYGYTF
>TRBJ1-1|TRBV4-1|TRBD1|few
TGCGCCAGCAGCCACCGACAGGGGAGGGGCACTGAAGCTTTCTTT
CASSHRQGRGTEAFF
>TRBJ1-4|TRBV20-1|NA|NA
TGCAGTGCACCCCACCGGGTTTCTACTAATGAAAAACTGTTTTTT
CSAPHRVSTNEKLFF
>TRBJ2-2|TRBV25-1|NA|NA
TGTGCCAGCAGTGAAGGACTGGGTTTAACCGGGGAGCTGTTTTTT
CASSEGLGLTGELFF
>TRBJ2-3|TRBV10-3|TRBD2|many
TGTGCCATCAACGGACTAGAGGGCAGCACAGATACGCAGTATTTT
CAINGLEGSTDTQYF
>TRBJ2-7|TRBV30|TRBD1|NA
TGTGCCTGGAGTCCTTGGACAGGCTCCTACGAGCAGTACTTC
CAWSPWTGSYEQYF
>TRBJ1-5|TRBV4-2|NA|few
TGTGCCAGCAGCCCCGGGTTAAGCCAGCCCCAGCATTTT
CASSPGLSQPQHF
>TRBJ1-2|TRBV10-3|TRBD1|few
TGTGCCATCAGTGATGGGACAGGGTTATTGTATGGCTACACCTTC
CAISDGTGLLYGYTF
>TRBJ1-2|TRBV2|NA|few
TGTGCCAGCAATCTCCTGGGCCAAGGCCCCTATGGAGGCTACACCTTC
CASNLLGQGPYGGYTF
>TRBJ2-3|TRBV20-1|NA|NA
TGCAGTGCTAGCGATAGCGCCGCAGATACGCAGTATTTT
CSASDSAADTQYF
>TRBJ2-3|TRBV29-1|NA|many
TGCAGCGTTGAAGATGGGGGGGCCACAGATACGCAGTATTTT
CSVEDGGATDTQYF
>TRBJ1-2|TRBV5-1|NA|NA
TGCGCCAGCAGCTTAATTCTACAGGGAGCCTTCTATGGCTACACCTTC
CASSLILQGAFYGYTF
>TRBJ2-7|TRBV10-3|TRBD1|NA
TGTGCCATCAAGACAGGGAAAGAGCAGTACTTC
CAIKTGKEQYF
>TRBJ1-2|TRBV6-4|TRBD1|NA
TGTGCCAGCAGGGCAGGGGGCGATGGCTACACCTTC
CASRAGGDGYTF
>TRBJ2-5|TRBV18|NA|NA
TGTGCCAGCTCACGCACCCCCGGGATGGGGGACGAGACCCAGTACTTC
CASSRTPGMGDETQYF
>TRBJ2-3|TRBV6-5|NA|NA
TGTGCCAGCAGTTACCGGAAGCCGGGCCGAATGGTAGATACGCAGTATTTT
CASSYRKPGRMVDTQYF
>TRBJ2-1|TRBV4-2|NA|NA
TGTGCCAGCAGCCAGACACTGGGGGCAAGAGAGCAGTTCTTC
CASSQTLGAREQFF